These T cell receptor beta chains were read from a single sample in a study of blood T cell repertoires in COVID-19. The method was immunoSEQ multiplex PCR; TCRdb's version includes in-frame clones alone and lacks a portion of them. The sample records over 45,000 clones, around 86% being singletons. The sequenced material came from peripheral blood. These receptors were collected from a man over 45 with active COVID-19. Each CDR3 is given with its conserved first and last residue. The D gene is left open where the match is weak. A row's size may be missing; if present it is once, few, many or a size class.

clone_size j_call cdr3_length d_call v_call cdr3_aa cdr3_nt
. TRBJ2-3 15 TRBD1 TRBV4-3 CASSQDTGGSDTQYF TGCGCCAGCAGCCAAGATACAGGGGGTAGTGATACGCAGTATTTT
. TRBJ2-1 18 TRBD1 TRBV18 CASSSPYGTGAKGGEQFF TGTGCCAGCTCATCACCATACGGGACAGGGGCCAAGGGTGGGGAGCAGTTCTTC
. TRBJ2-5 13 . TRBV18 CASSRGGEETQYF TGTGCCAGCTCACGTGGAGGGGAAGAGACCCAGTACTTC
. TRBJ2-7 14 . TRBV7-9 CASSPRDNSYEQYF TGTGCCAGCAGCCCGAGGGACAACTCCTACGAGCAGTACTTC
. TRBJ1-6 15 TRBD1 TRBV6-5 CASGGTEASNSPLHF TGTGCCAGCGGGGGGACAGAGGCGAGCAATTCACCCCTCCACTTT
. TRBJ1-3 14 . TRBV4-1 CASSQGGFGNTIYF TGCGCCAGCAGCCAAGGAGGGTTTGGAAACACCATATATTTT
. TRBJ2-1 12 . TRBV12-3/TRBV12-4 CASSRGFNEQFF TGTGCCAGCAGTCGAGGGTTCAATGAGCAGTTCTTC
few TRBJ2-7 13 . TRBV2 CASSEGSVNEQYF TGTGCCAGCAGTGAGGGCTCAGTGAACGAGCAGTACTTC
. TRBJ1-1 14 . TRBV4-2 CASSQDRVNTEAFF TGTGCCAGCAGCCAAGACAGGGTCAACACTGAAGCTTTCTTT
. TRBJ1-1 14 . TRBV5-4 CASSFRLQNTEAFF TGTGCCAGCAGCTTCAGATTGCAGAACACTGAAGCTTTCTTT
. TRBJ2-3 14 . TRBV5-4 CASSGNLGADTQYF TGTGCCAGCAGCGGAAACCTCGGAGCAGATACGCAGTATTTT
. TRBJ2-5 14 . TRBV18 CASSPPIGRETQYF TGTGCCAGCTCACCACCGATAGGGAGGGAGACCCAGTACTTC
. TRBJ2-7 14 TRBD1 TRBV7-8 CASSYRDRDFKQYF TGTGCCAGCAGCTACCGGGACAGGGACTTTAAGCAGTACTTC
once TRBJ1-5 16 TRBD1 TRBV28 CASTLDRGRENQPQHF TGTGCCAGCACCCTGGACAGGGGCCGCGAGAATCAGCCCCAGCATTTT
. TRBJ2-4 16 . TRBV15 CATSRDWRGGKNIQYF TGTGCCACCAGCAGAGATTGGAGGGGGGGCAAAAACATTCAGTACTTC
. TRBJ2-5 14 TRBD1 TRBV6-1 CASSDRGRLETQYF TGTGCCAGCAGTGACAGGGGGCGCCTAGAGACCCAGTACTTC
. TRBJ1-2 16 TRBD1 TRBV19 CASSLHTGGANYGYTF TGTGCCAGTAGTCTTCACACAGGGGGCGCTAACTATGGCTACACCTTC
once TRBJ2-5 20 TRBD2 TRBV19 CASSIDLGTSGRTYQETQYF TGTGCCAGTAGTATAGACCTAGGGACTAGCGGGAGGACGTACCAAGAGACCCAGTACTTC
few TRBJ1-4 14 TRBD1 TRBV19 CASSNRGRNEKLFF TGTGCCAGTAGTAACAGGGGGCGTAATGAAAAACTGTTTTTT
once TRBJ2-7 15 TRBD2 TRBV7-9 CASSLLTSGDSAQYF TGTGCCAGCAGCTTACTGACTAGCGGGGACTCCGCGCAGTACTTC
few TRBJ1-3 17 TRBD1 TRBV2 CASSSGTARTRGNTIYF TGTGCCAGCAGTTCCGGGACAGCTCGAACGAGGGGAAACACCATATATTTT
. TRBJ2-1 15 TRBD1 TRBV29-1 CSVETGASFYNEQFF TGCAGCGTTGAAACAGGGGCGTCCTTTTACAATGAGCAGTTCTTC
. TRBJ2-7 13 . TRBV7-6 CASSLYYGYEQYF TGTGCCAGCAGCTTATATTACGGCTACGAGCAGTACTTC
. TRBJ2-3 16 TRBD2 TRBV6-4 CASSDSRTSGTDTQYF TGTGCCAGCAGTGACTCCCGGACTAGCGGCACAGATACGCAGTATTTT
. TRBJ1-5 15 TRBD1 TRBV5-5 CASSLWTGTPQPQHF TGTGCCAGCAGCTTGTGGACAGGCACGCCTCAGCCCCAGCATTTT
. TRBJ2-4 13 . TRBV7-2 CASSARWGDIQYF TGTGCCAGCAGTGCCAGGTGGGGGGACATTCAGTACTTC
. TRBJ2-2 15 . TRBV7-2 CASSLVQWNTGELFF TGTGCCAGCAGCTTAGTCCAGTGGAACACCGGGGAGCTGTTTTTT
. TRBJ2-1 13 TRBD2 TRBV3-1/TRBV3-2 CASSRYFGEGRFF TGTGCCAGCAGCCGCTACTTTGGGGAGGGACGGTTCTTC
. TRBJ1-6 17 . TRBV7-6 CASSLAPSGNFDSPLHF TGTGCCAGCAGCTTAGCGCCCTCGGGAAATTTCGATTCACCCCTCCACTTT
. TRBJ2-2 11 . TRBV10-2 CASRSGGELFF TGCGCCAGCAGGTCGGGGGGGGAGCTGTTTTTT
. TRBJ2-5 15 TRBD2 TRBV19 CASKTGLAGMETQYF TGTGCCAGTAAGACCGGACTAGCGGGGATGGAGACCCAGTACTTC
. TRBJ2-2 14 . TRBV6-2/TRBV6-3 CASSIQGLTGELFF TGTGCCAGCAGTATACAGGGTTTAACCGGGGAGCTGTTTTTT
. TRBJ2-3 18 TRBD2 TRBV7-8 CASSLDPLAGPSGDTQYF TGTGCCAGCAGCTTAGACCCGCTAGCGGGACCCTCGGGAGATACGCAGTATTTT
. TRBJ2-4 15 TRBD2 TRBV5-1 CASSTGGIAKNIQYF TGCGCCAGCAGCACGGGAGGGATAGCCAAAAACATTCAGTACTTC
. TRBJ2-7 13 . TRBV15 CATSSGHEVEQYF TGTGCCACCAGCTCGGGACACGAGGTCGAGCAGTACTTC
. TRBJ2-3 18 TRBD2 TRBV6-1 CASSDRGSGRPRTDTQYF TGTGCCAGCAGTGACCGGGGTAGCGGGAGACCACGCACAGATACGCAGTATTTT
. TRBJ1-6 12 . TRBV7-2 CASRGRASPLHF TGTGCCAGCCGGGGGAGGGCCTCACCCCTCCACTTT
once TRBJ2-2 15 TRBD1 TRBV3-1/TRBV3-2 CASSRTGGRTGELFF TGTGCCAGCAGCCGGACAGGGGGCCGAACCGGGGAGCTGTTTTTT
once TRBJ2-1 18 TRBD2 TRBV6-2/TRBV6-3 CASSYSITPGLADNEQFF TGTGCCAGCAGTTACTCGATAACCCCGGGACTAGCGGACAATGAGCAGTTCTTC
. TRBJ1-3 14 . TRBV27 CASSFGRAGNTIYF TGTGCCAGCAGTTTCGGCAGGGCTGGAAACACCATATATTTT
. TRBJ2-3 14 TRBD2 TRBV19 CASSVAGGTDTQYF TGTGCCAGTAGTGTAGCGGGAGGGACAGATACGCAGTATTTT
. TRBJ2-3 15 TRBD1 TRBV7-9 CASSLLRGRTDTQYF TGTGCCAGCAGCTTATTAAGGGGGCGCACAGATACGCAGTATTTT
. TRBJ1-4 15 TRBD1 TRBV19 CASSDTGTGNRKLFF TGTGCCAGTAGCGATACCGGGACAGGGAATCGAAAACTGTTTTTT
. TRBJ2-1 15 . TRBV9 CASSVEGRSYNEQFF TGTGCCAGCAGCGTAGAAGGGAGGTCCTACAATGAGCAGTTCTTC
. TRBJ2-3 13 TRBD1 TRBV10-3 CAIAGGWTDTQYF TGTGCCATCGCAGGGGGCTGGACAGATACGCAGTATTTT
. TRBJ1-6 16 TRBD1 TRBV14 CASSQSGTGKNSPLHF TGTGCCAGCAGCCAGTCCGGGACAGGGAAGAATTCACCCCTCCACTTT
. TRBJ2-3 16 TRBD2 TRBV7-2 CASSFRFGEGTDTQYF TGTGCCAGCAGCTTCCGATTCGGGGAGGGGACAGATACGCAGTATTTT
few TRBJ2-2 19 TRBD2 TRBV3-1/TRBV3-2 CASSSGTRKTHRAAGELFF TGTGCCAGCAGCTCCGGGACTAGAAAGACTCACAGGGCGGCCGGGGAGCTGTTTTTT
. TRBJ2-2 15 . TRBV19 CASSRRQPNTGELFF TGTGCCAGTAGTAGAAGACAACCGAACACCGGGGAGCTGTTTTTT
few TRBJ2-1 15 . TRBV7-2 CASRSLAQYGDEQFF TGTGCCAGCAGGTCACTAGCCCAGTATGGCGATGAGCAGTTCTTC
. TRBJ2-7 15 TRBD2 TRBV9 CASSVEAGVGYEQYF TGTGCCAGCAGCGTAGAAGCGGGAGTAGGCTACGAGCAGTACTTC
. TRBJ2-2 17 . TRBV18 CASSPQVSAPNTGELFF TGTGCCAGCTCACCACAAGTAAGCGCCCCGAACACCGGGGAGCTGTTTTTT
. TRBJ2-5 14 TRBD1 TRBV7-9 CASSDRGHQETQYF TGTGCCAGCAGCGACAGGGGGCACCAAGAGACCCAGTACTTC